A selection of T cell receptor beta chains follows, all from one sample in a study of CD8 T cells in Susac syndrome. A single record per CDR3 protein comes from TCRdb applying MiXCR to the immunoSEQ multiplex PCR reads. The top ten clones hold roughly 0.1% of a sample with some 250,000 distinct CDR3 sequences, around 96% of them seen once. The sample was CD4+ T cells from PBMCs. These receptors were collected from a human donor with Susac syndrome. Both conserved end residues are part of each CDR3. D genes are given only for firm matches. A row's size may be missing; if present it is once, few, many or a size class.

TGCGCCAGCAGCCCAGCGGGGAGCTCCTACAATGAGCAGTTCTTC CASSPAGSSYNEQFF TRBD2 TRBV5-1 - TRBJ2-1
TGCAGCGTTGAAGGCCAGGACCTCTCCTACGAGCAGTACTTC CSVEGQDLSYEQYF - TRBV29-1 once TRBJ2-7
TGCAGCGTTGAAGGACAGGGAGAGGCCTCCTACGAGCAGTACTTC CSVEGQGEASYEQYF TRBD1 TRBV29-1 - TRBJ2-7
TGTGCCAGCAGCTTCCAACTAGCAGATACGCAGTATTTT CASSFQLADTQYF - TRBV5-4 - TRBJ2-3
TGTGCCAGCAGTGAAGGCCGGCCCGGCTACACCTTC CASSEGRPGYTF - TRBV2 - TRBJ1-2
TGCAGCGTTGCCCGAATGAACACTGAAGCTTTCTTT CSVARMNTEAFF - TRBV29-1 - TRBJ1-1
TGCGCCAGCAGCTGGGACGCCACAGATACGCAGTATTTT CASSWDATDTQYF - TRBV5-1 - TRBJ2-3
TGTGCCAGCAGCCAAGGAGGGGGGGCAAACTATGGCTACACCTTC CASSQGGGANYGYTF - TRBV3-1 - TRBJ1-2
TGTGCCAGCAGCTTATCCTCTGGAAACACCATATATTTT CASSLSSGNTIYF - TRBV11-1 - TRBJ1-3
TGCAGTGCTAGATTGTTTCGTAATGAAAAACTGTTTTTT CSARLFRNEKLFF - TRBV20-1 - TRBJ1-4
TGTGCCAGCAGTTTGACGAAGTCCGTGCAGTTCTTC CASSLTKSVQFF - TRBV12-3/TRBV12-4 once TRBJ2-1
TGTGCCTGGAGTGTAGGAGGGGGGGCGCGAGAGACCCAGTACTTC CAWSVGGGARETQYF - TRBV30 - TRBJ2-5
TGTGCCAGCAGCGTTTTAGGACAGGGGAATTGGAATGGCTACACCTTC CASSVLGQGNWNGYTF TRBD1 TRBV9 - TRBJ1-2
TGTGCTAGTGGACGTTATAGCGGGAGGGCCGAGTTCTTC CASGRYSGRAEFF TRBD2 TRBV12-5 - TRBJ2-1
TGTGCCACCAGCCTTAGCGGGAGGAACAATGAGCAGTTCTTC CATSLSGRNNEQFF TRBD2 TRBV24-1 - TRBJ2-1
TGTGCCAGCAGTGAAGAACCGGGCGAGGCCTATGGCTACACCTTC CASSEEPGEAYGYTF - TRBV6-1 once TRBJ1-2
TGTGCCAGCAGCCTTTACCTCGGGACAACTCTCACTGAAGCTTTCTTT CASSLYLGTTLTEAFF - TRBV6-2/TRBV6-3 - TRBJ1-1
TGCGCCAGCGGACAGACTGAGAGAGAGTACTTC CASGQTEREYF - TRBV5-1 - TRBJ2-5
TGCAGTGCTAGATCCGGGAACACTGAAGCTTTCTTT CSARSGNTEAFF - TRBV20-1 - TRBJ1-1
TGCGCCAGCAGCCAAGATCAGAGGCAGGGGGATGGCTACACCTTC CASSQDQRQGDGYTF TRBD1 TRBV4-1 - TRBJ1-2
TGCAGTGCTAGACCCCCCTCTCCGGGATTTGGGGCCAACGTCCTGACTTTC CSARPPSPGFGANVLTF - TRBV20-1 - TRBJ2-6
TGTGCCAGCAGTTTAGGTAGAGAAGGGGGCCAAGAGACCCAGTACTTC CASSLGREGGQETQYF - TRBV12-3/TRBV12-4 - TRBJ2-5
TGTGCCAGCAGCAAAGTTACCCGGGACAGGCTAGCTAGCGGTGAGCAGTTCTTC CASSKVTRDRLASGEQFF - TRBV21-1 - TRBJ2-1
TGTGCCAGCAACGGAGGAGGTGACCCTAGCAATCAGCCCCAGCATTTT CASNGGGDPSNQPQHF - TRBV28 - TRBJ1-5
TGTGCCATCAGACTGCGGGAGTCCGACTACGAGCAGTACTTC CAIRLRESDYEQYF TRBD2 TRBV10-3 - TRBJ2-7
TGTGCCAGCAGTTACCGGACTAGCGGCGAGCAGTACTTC CASSYRTSGEQYF TRBD2 TRBV6-5 - TRBJ2-7
TGTGCCAGCAACACTAGCGGGAGTGGCGACGAGCAGTACTTC CASNTSGSGDEQYF TRBD2 TRBV6-4 - TRBJ2-7
TGCGCCAGCAGCCAAGATCGGGACAGGGTTGAAGTAGTGAACACTGAAGCTTTCTTT CASSQDRDRVEVVNTEAFF TRBD1 TRBV4-1 - TRBJ1-1
TGCGCCAGCAGCCGTTTGGGGCGCGGTTATGGCTACACCTTC CASSRLGRGYGYTF - TRBV5-1 - TRBJ1-2
TGCAGTGCTCCAGGGACTGAAACCCGGCCTAACTATGGCTACACCTTC CSAPGTETRPNYGYTF - TRBV20-1 - TRBJ1-2
TGTGCCAGCAGTGAATCTCGGGGAAGGGGGCACGAGCAGTACTTC CASSESRGRGHEQYF TRBD1 TRBV25-1 - TRBJ2-7
TGCAGTGCTTTCCATTCTACAAGCTCCTACAATGAGCAGTTCTTC CSAFHSTSSYNEQFF - TRBV20-1 - TRBJ2-1
TGCAGCGTTGTGGAGGCGAAGGGCAACTACGAGCAGTACTTC CSVVEAKGNYEQYF - TRBV29-1 - TRBJ2-7
TGTGCCAGCAGCTTATGGAGCGGGAGTTTAGATACGCAGTATTTT CASSLWSGSLDTQYF TRBD2 TRBV7-3 - TRBJ2-3
TGCGCCAGCAGCCAAGATAAGGCTAGCGGGGTGGCTTGGCAAGAGACCCAGTACTTC CASSQDKASGVAWQETQYF TRBD2 TRBV4-1 - TRBJ2-5
TGTGCCAGCAGCGCTAGCGGGAGGGCTGGAAGGGAGCAGTACTTC CASSASGRAGREQYF TRBD2 TRBV2 - TRBJ2-7
TGCGCCAGCAGCCAAGAGGTAGGGGACGCCCGAGTTTATGTGCAGTACTTC CASSQEVGDARVYVQYF - TRBV4-1 - TRBJ2-7
TGTGCCAGCGGGCTACAGGGGGCCAAAAACATTCAGTACTTC CASGLQGAKNIQYF TRBD1 TRBV27 - TRBJ2-4
TGCAGCGTTGAGCTAATTCAGGGGGCGAGGAGCGCTGAAGCTTTCTTT CSVELIQGARSAEAFF TRBD1 TRBV29-1 - TRBJ1-1
TGTGCCAGCAGCTTAGAACTAGCGGGAGTTCCCGAGCAGTTCTTC CASSLELAGVPEQFF TRBD2 TRBV7-9 - TRBJ2-1
TGTGCCAGCTTATGGGAGGGGGCCACTGAAGCTTTCTTT CASLWEGATEAFF TRBD1 TRBV2 - TRBJ1-1
TGTGCCAGCAGAGAGAATACGGGGACGGTGGACAGTGAGCAGTTCTTC CASRENTGTVDSEQFF - TRBV25-1 - TRBJ2-1
TGTGCCAGCGGAGGACTAGCGGGAGTTGGCGAGCAGTACTTC CASGGLAGVGEQYF TRBD2 TRBV19 - TRBJ2-7
TGTGCCAGCAGCTTAGAGGGGCCGGAGACCCAGTACTTC CASSLEGPETQYF - TRBV13 - TRBJ2-5
TGTGCCAGTAGTATGGGGTCGGCGGGCAAATACCAAGAGACCCAGTACTTC CASSMGSAGKYQETQYF - TRBV19 - TRBJ2-5
TGTGCCAGCAGCTCGAGCAGACTAAACTCCTACGAGCAGTACTTC CASSSSRLNSYEQYF - TRBV7-8 - TRBJ2-7
TGTGCCAGTAGTATCTTGGAGGGGAGACGCTATGGCTACACCTTC CASSILEGRRYGYTF - TRBV19 - TRBJ1-2
TGTGCCAGCAGTAGGGGCAATGAGCAGTTCTTC CASSRGNEQFF - TRBV3-1 - TRBJ2-1
TGTGCCAGCAGTTTTAGGGCTAGCTGGCCGGGAAAAGAGACCCAGTACTTC CASSFRASWPGKETQYF - TRBV12-3/TRBV12-4 - TRBJ2-5
TGTGCCTGGAGTGTACCCCATGGGCACATGAGCTCCTACGAGCAGTACTTC CAWSVPHGHMSSYEQYF - TRBV30 - TRBJ2-7
TGTGCCAGCAGTGAAGGCGGTCAGCCCCAGCATTTT CASSEGGQPQHF - TRBV25-1 - TRBJ1-5
TGCAGTGCCGCCGCTCCTAGCGGGTTCAACGAGCAGTACTTC CSAAAPSGFNEQYF TRBD2 TRBV20-1 - TRBJ2-7
TGTGCCAGCAGCTTAGCCCAACCGCCAAGAGAGACCCAGTACTTC CASSLAQPPRETQYF - TRBV7-9 - TRBJ2-5
TGCAGTGCGGCCCCTGCCGGGACAGGGCTCATTCAGTACTTC CSAAPAGTGLIQYF TRBD1 TRBV20-1 - TRBJ2-4
TGTGCCAGCAGCGCGACCAGGGGACAGACCCAGTACTTC CASSATRGQTQYF - TRBV11-3 - TRBJ2-5
TGCGCCAGCAGCTTGGTGGGACAGGCGGACTACGAGCAGTACTTC CASSLVGQADYEQYF TRBD1 TRBV5-1 - TRBJ2-7
TGTGCCAGCAGCTTTTTGTCGGCAGATACGCAGTATTTT CASSFLSADTQYF - TRBV5-8 - TRBJ2-3